The 32 T cell receptor beta chains presented below share a single source sample, sequenced in a study of human T cells and chemical hapten exposure. TCRdb fed the 5' RACE reads into MiXCR, producing one record per CDR3 protein. This sample has 65,000 to 90,000 distinct CDR3 sequences, with less than 20% found just once. Unfractionated whole blood was the source from which total RNA was extracted. The origin of the receptors is a female donor in good health.

The chain uses TRBV9 and TRBJ2-1; 8 positions agree with TRBD2. The ends lost 3 bases at V and 2 bases at J; junction bases unmatched: 4. There are 15 residues in the CDR3. Germline V CDR1 and CDR2: SGDLS, YYNGEE. CDR3 nucleotide sequence: TGTGCCAGCAGCGCGACTAGCGTAACCTACAATGAGCAGTTCTTC. Its protein is CASSATSVTYNEQFF.

The rearrangement joins TRBV28 to TRBJ1-6; D possibly corresponds to TRBD1 (5 bases). CDR1 MDHEN and CDR2 SYDVKM come from the germline V gene. V was clipped by 3 bases and J by 9 bases, with 12 bases between them. The CDR3 consists of 14 residues. CDR3: CASSLVGDGSPLHF. The CDR3 DNA is TGTGCCAGCAGTTTGGTAGGGGACGGTTCACCCCTCCACTTT.

This clonotype was observed a few times. V gene TRBV4-3 combines with J gene TRBJ1-5; D call uncertain. The CDR3 extends over 15 amino acids. The germline V gene has CDR1 LGHNA and CDR2 YSLEER. Trimming left V 0 bases short and J 0 bases short, with 6 bases between. CDR3 nucleotide sequence: TGCGCCAGCAGCCAAGAAGTATATAGCAATCAGCCCCAGCATTTT. Translating gives CASSQEVYSNQPQHF.

This clonotype was counted many times. The V and J genes are TRBV14 and TRBJ1-3; no definite D call. The V and J ends lost 6 bases and 0 bases respectively, with 6 bases between them. CDR1 SGHDN and CDR2 FVKESK come from the germline V gene. CDR3 length: 13 amino acids. CDR3 region: CASRPSSGNTIYF. CDR3 DNA: TGTGCCAGCAGGCCGAGCTCTGGAAACACCATATATTTT.

A few counts support this clonotype. The rearrangement links TRBV4-3 to TRBJ2-1; possibly TRBD2 for D (6 bases). The CDR3 has 14 residues. The ends were cut back, 5 bases at V and 6 bases at J, with 14 bases in the middle. Germline CDR1 is LGHNA and CDR2 is YSLEER. In DNA, the CDR3 is TGCGCCAGCAGCTCTCATGCGGGGTTCAATGAGCAGTTCTTC. Encoded protein: CASSSHAGFNEQFF.

This clonotype has a handful of counts. The rearrangement uses TRBV7-2 and TRBJ1-6; 7 nucleotides align to TRBD1. With 5 bases clipped from V and 4 bases from J, the junction kept 8 bases outside the gene matches. CDR1 and CDR2 (germline): SGHTA, FQGNSA. This CDR3 has 16 amino acids. DNA for the CDR3: TGTGCCAGCAGCGCCCGGACAGGAGTTTATAATTCACCCCTCCACTTT. Amino acids: CASSARTGVYNSPLHF.

The table lists this clonotype with a few counts. The chain uses TRBV20-1 and TRBJ1-6; TRBD1 might be the D (6 bases). The CDR3 consists of 15 residues. Germline assignment: CDR1 DFQATT and CDR2 SNEGSKA (reference sequence). Trimming took 1 base from V and 3 from J, leaving 10 bases between them. CDR3 loop: CSARVGGGYNSPLHF. The CDR3 nucleotides read TGCAGTGCTAGAGTAGGGGGGGGCTATAATTCACCCCTCCACTTT.

This sequence joins TRBV2 and TRBJ2-4; tentative D call: TRBD2 (6 bases). The length of the CDR3 is 16 residues. CDR1 is SNHLY and CDR2 is FYNNEI in the germline V gene. V was clipped by 6 bases and J by 2 bases, with 17 bases between them. The CDR3 here is CASSLDGGITKNIQYF. The DNA of the CDR3 is TGTGCCAGCAGCCTAGACGGAGGGATTACCAAAAACATTCAGTACTTC.

This clonotype was observed many times. This chain connects TRBV6-6 to TRBJ1-5, with D uncertain. Germline loops: CDR1 MNHNY, CDR2 SVGAGI (reference sequence). This CDR3 contains 13 residues. The germline V and J ends were trimmed by 2 bases and 6 bases, with 8 bases remaining between them. CDR3 nucleotide sequence: TGTGCCAGCAGTTACGGTGACGGTCAGCCCCAGCATTTT. As protein: CASSYGDGQPQHF.

This clonotype was seen more than once but under ten times. This sequence joins TRBV2 and TRBJ1-4; perhaps TRBD1 as D (5 bases). Trimming took 9 bases from V and 4 from J, leaving 15 bases between them. This CDR3 is 14 amino acids long. Per germline, CDR1 SNHLY and CDR2 FYNNEI. The CDR3 region is CASLPGGNNEKLFF. In DNA form, the CDR3 reads TGTGCCAGTCTCCCCGGGGGGAATAATGAAAAACTGTTTTTT.

This clonotype showed up many times. The rearrangement joins TRBV18 to TRBJ2-3; D call uncertain. The germline V gene encodes CDR1 KGHSH and CDR2 LQKENI. Trimming pared 0 bases from V and 0 bases from J, leaving 7 bases between. CDR3 size: 15 residues. The CDR3 protein is CASSPPTQSTDTQYF. The CDR3 DNA follows: TGTGCCAGCTCACCACCGACCCAGAGCACAGATACGCAGTATTTT.

V is TRBV20-1 and J is TRBJ1-1; the D is unclear. The CDR3 contains 12 residues. Per the germline V gene, CDR1 is DFQATT and CDR2 is SNEGSKA (reference sequence). Trimming removed 4 bases at V and 3 bases at J, with 9 bases between. CDR3 nucleotides: TGCAGTGCTACCGACACGTACACTGAAGCTTTCTTT. This codes for CSATDTYTEAFF.

This clonotype was counted only a few times. The chain uses TRBV30 and TRBJ1-2; D perhaps matches TRBD1 (5 bases). V lost 2 bases and J lost 7, with 11 bases in between. CDR3 length equals 12 residues. The germline V gene has CDR1 GTSNPN and CDR2 SVGIG (reference sequence). The CDR3 DNA is TGTGCCTGGAGTTCCCCGGGACGTGGCTACACCTTC. Translation gives CAWSSPGRGYTF.

V is TRBV28 and J is TRBJ1-2; TRBD1 is a possible D gene (6 bases). Germline V lookup: CDR1 MDHEN, CDR2 SYDVKM. The length of the CDR3 is 14 residues. Deletions cut 6 bases from V and 3 bases from J, with 14 bases between. The CDR3 nucleotides read TGTGCCAGCAGCTCCTTCGCAGGGGACTATGGCTACACCTTC. This gives the protein CASSSFAGDYGYTF.

This chain joins TRBV5-1 and TRBJ1-1; D perhaps matches TRBD1 (6 bases). Germline CDR1 is SGHRS and CDR2 is YFSETQ. This CDR3 is built from 15 residues. V was shortened by 0 bases and J by 5 bases, with 14 bases between the two germline ends. CDR3 DNA sequence: TGCGCCAGCAGCTTGGATACGGGGGCGCAAACTGAAGCTTTCTTT. Its translation: CASSLDTGAQTEAFF.

This clonotype was counted between two and nine times. The rearrangement uses TRBV5-4 and TRBJ1-6; no clear D. V lost 2 bases and J 8 bases, leaving 5 bases between the germline ends. Germline V gives CDR1 SGHNT, CDR2 YYREEE (reference sequence). CDR3 length equals 12 residues. The chain's CDR3 is CASSFSDSPLHF. DNA for the CDR3: TGTGCCAGCAGCTTCTCGGATTCACCCCTCCACTTT.

V usage is TRBV30 and J usage is TRBJ2-1; 9 bases align to TRBD2. The CDR3 covers 17 residues. Germline V gives CDR1 GTSNPN, CDR2 SVGIG (reference sequence). Unmatched junction bases numbered 7, after V lost 1 base and J lost 0 bases. The DNA for the CDR3 is TGTGCCTGGAGTGAACCTAGCGGGACCCTCTCCTACAATGAGCAGTTCTTC. Its protein product is CAWSEPSGTLSYNEQFF.

This clonotype was seen ten or more times. The chain links TRBV5-6 to TRBJ1-2; TRBD1 is a possible D gene (5 bases). The length of the CDR3 is 19 residues. The germline V gene has CDR1 SGHDT and CDR2 YYEEEE. V lost 0 bases and J lost 7, with 28 bases in between. The CDR3 loop reads CASSLEKGVYRDWVFGYTF. CDR3 DNA sequence: TGTGCCAGCAGCTTGGAGAAAGGGGTGTATCGTGATTGGGTCTTTGGCTACACCTTC.

The chain carries TRBV29-1 and TRBJ1-2, with a possible D match to TRBD1 (5 bases). The CDR3 length is 13 residues. Germline V lookup: CDR1 SQVTM, CDR2 ANQGSEA. Trimming removed 0 bases at V and 13 bases at J, with 18 bases between. In DNA, the CDR3 is TGCAGCGTTGAAGATCGGGGCAGGACCCCCCGCACCTTC. The encoded protein is CSVEDRGRTPRTF.

This clonotype has ten or more counts. The CDR3 DNA sequence: TGTGCCACGAGAAGGGGGCTAGGTGAAAAACTGTTTTTT. It is translated as CATRRGLGEKLFF. The rearrangement joins TRBV2 to TRBJ1-4; 7 nucleotides agree with TRBD1. Per germline, CDR1 SNHLY and CDR2 FYNNEI. This CDR3 comprises 13 residues. The V gene end was trimmed by 10 bases and the J gene end by 7 bases; junction bases not matched to a gene: 9.

The rearrangement joins TRBV5-1 to TRBJ2-7; D is perhaps TRBD2 (6 bases). Looked up from germline, CDR1 is SGHRS and CDR2 is YFSETQ. Deletions cut 4 bases from V and 12 bases from J, with 26 bases between. The CDR3 has 15 residues. The DNA for the CDR3 is TGCGCCAGCAGCCCGGAGGGGCAGATAGGGAGACGGAGGTACTTC. Protein sequence: CASSPEGQIGRRRYF.

This clonotype was counted a few times. The V and J genes are TRBV6-2 or TRBV6-3 and TRBJ1-2; 8 bases agree with TRBD1. Germline V gene lookup returns CDR1 MNHEY and CDR2 SVGEGT. J lost 4 bases, V lost 5 bases, and 6 bases had no gene match. This CDR3 spans 14 amino acids. CDR3 sequence (DNA): TGTGCCAGCAGTCCCGGGACAGGTGGCTATGGCTACACCTTC. Its translation: CASSPGTGGYGYTF.

The rearrangement links TRBV28 to TRBJ1-3; no clear D gene. This CDR3 has 14 residues. CDR1 MDHEN and CDR2 SYDVKM come from the germline V gene. V gave up 5 bases and J gave up 0 bases, with 8 bases separating them. In DNA form, the CDR3 reads TGTGCCAGCAGTCGACCGATCTCTGGAAACACCATATATTTT. Protein: CASSRPISGNTIYF.

This chain links TRBV6-6 with TRBJ1-2; D perhaps matches TRBD1 (6 bases). The CDR3 runs to 13 residues. V lost 5 bases and J lost 2, with 9 bases in between. Looked up from germline, CDR1 is MNHNY and CDR2 is SVGAGI (reference sequence). CDR3 nucleotide sequence: TGTGCCAGCAGTCCCGGACAGAACTATGGCTACACCTTC. It specifies CASSPGQNYGYTF.

The chain joins TRBV7-2 to TRBJ2-4; D may be TRBD1 (5 bases). The CDR3 is 16 amino acids. V was clipped by 4 bases and J by 0 bases, with 13 bases between them. Germline V gene lookup returns CDR1 SGHTA and CDR2 FQGNSA. This CDR3 is CASSSDTGLAKNIQYF. DNA for the CDR3: TGTGCCAGCAGCTCGGACACTGGGCTAGCCAAAAACATTCAGTACTTC.

This clonotype turned up a few times. The genes are TRBV3-1 and TRBJ1-1; 7 bases agree with TRBD1. Germline trimming cut 5 bases from V and 1 base from J; bases unmatched to any gene: 4. The CDR3 is 14 residues long. Germline V gene data show CDR1 as LGHDT and CDR2 as YNNKEL (reference sequence). In nucleotides, the CDR3 is TGTGCCAGCAGCTGGGGACAGCCGAACACTGAAGCTTTCTTT. This sequence encodes CASSWGQPNTEAFF.

This clonotype was detected a few times. The V and J genes are TRBV7-6 and TRBJ1-1, with D unresolved. CDR1 SGHVS and CDR2 FNYEAQ come from the germline V gene. The CDR3 spans 14 residues. V was trimmed by 1 base and J by 3 bases, leaving 9 bases between them. The CDR3, as DNA: TGTGCCAGCAGCTTAGAGATGGGAGACACTGAAGCTTTCTTT. It encodes CASSLEMGDTEAFF. Full variable domain (remainder filled in from reference TRBV7-6 and TRBJ1-1): GAGVSQSPRYKVTKRGQDVALRCDPISGHVSLYWYRQALGQGPEFLTYFNYEAQQDKSGLPNDRFSAERPEGSISTLTIQRTEQRDSAMYRCASSLEMGDTEAFFGQGTRLTVV.

The table lists this clonotype with many counts. V is TRBV28 and J is TRBJ1-1; D remains unclear. Germline V CDR1 and CDR2: MDHEN, SYDVKM. The CDR3 length is 12 residues. Trimming removed 6 bases at V and 5 bases at J, with 10 bases between. The CDR3 loop is CASRWEGTEAFF. As DNA, the CDR3 is TGTGCCAGCAGGTGGGAAGGAACTGAAGCTTTCTTT.

The chain employs TRBV20-1 and TRBJ2-7; perhaps TRBD2 as D (5 bases). The CDR3 extends over 12 amino acids. V was pared by 3 bases and J by 4 bases, with 10 bases between. In germline, CDR1 is DFQATT, CDR2 SNEGSKA (reference sequence). The CDR3 nucleotides are TGCAGTGCTAGCGGGGTACTTTACGAGCAGTACTTC. This translates into CSASGVLYEQYF.

This sequence joins TRBV13 and TRBJ2-2; D not certain. The CDR3 covers 14 residues. The V and J ends lost 3 bases and 6 bases respectively, with 11 bases between them. Germline CDR1 reads PRHDT; CDR2 reads FYEKMQ (reference sequence). The CDR3 is CASSFGLRAGELFF. DNA of the CDR3: TGTGCCAGCAGCTTCGGCCTAAGGGCCGGGGAGCTGTTTTTT. Complete variable domain (other parts from reference TRBV13 and TRBJ2-2): AAGVIQSPRHLIKEKRETATLKCYPIPRHDTVYWYQQGPGQDPQFLISFYEKMQSDKGSIPDRFSAQQFSDYHSELNMSSLELGDSALYFCASSFGLRAGELFFGEGSRLTVL.

The J gene is TRBJ2-1, the V gene TRBV20-1, with 10 bases lining up with TRBD2. Germline lookup yields CDR1 DFQATT and CDR2 SNEGSKA (reference sequence). V gave up 4 bases and J gave up 5 bases; unmatched junction bases: 5. This CDR3 is built from 14 residues. The CDR3, as DNA: TGCAGTGCTACGTGGAGCGGGAGGGACAATGAGCAGTTCTTC. This codes for CSATWSGRDNEQFF.

The chain has TRBV4-3 and TRBJ2-3; TRBD1 is a possible D gene (6 bases). The germline V gene encodes CDR1 LGHNA and CDR2 YSLEER. V gave up 2 bases and J gave up 3 bases, with 6 bases separating them. This CDR3 region has 13 residues. The CDR3 protein is CASSQTGTDTQYF. The CDR3 region has the DNA TGCGCCAGCAGCCAAACAGGGACAGATACGCAGTATTTT.